The subject of this entry is one T cell receptor beta chain. From germline, CDR1 is SGHAT and CDR2 FQDESV (reference sequence). The CDR3 consists of 14 residues. The V and J ends lost 5 bases and 8 bases respectively, with 13 bases between them. The repertoire was sequenced with immunoSEQ multiplex PCR; TCRdb's copy has only in-frame clones and lacks some. The sample includes around 230,000 clones, about 88% of them seen just once. The sample belongs to a study of blood T cell repertoires in COVID-19. The specimen was peripheral blood. The rearrangement uses TRBV11-1 and TRBJ1-6; possibly TRBD1 for D (6 bases). The TCR sequence derives from a man in his forties or fifties with acute or convalescent COVID-19. The CDR3 sequence is CASSKTGNHSPLHF. The CDR3 bases are TGTGCCAGCAGCAAGACAGGCAACCATTCACCCCTCCACTTT.